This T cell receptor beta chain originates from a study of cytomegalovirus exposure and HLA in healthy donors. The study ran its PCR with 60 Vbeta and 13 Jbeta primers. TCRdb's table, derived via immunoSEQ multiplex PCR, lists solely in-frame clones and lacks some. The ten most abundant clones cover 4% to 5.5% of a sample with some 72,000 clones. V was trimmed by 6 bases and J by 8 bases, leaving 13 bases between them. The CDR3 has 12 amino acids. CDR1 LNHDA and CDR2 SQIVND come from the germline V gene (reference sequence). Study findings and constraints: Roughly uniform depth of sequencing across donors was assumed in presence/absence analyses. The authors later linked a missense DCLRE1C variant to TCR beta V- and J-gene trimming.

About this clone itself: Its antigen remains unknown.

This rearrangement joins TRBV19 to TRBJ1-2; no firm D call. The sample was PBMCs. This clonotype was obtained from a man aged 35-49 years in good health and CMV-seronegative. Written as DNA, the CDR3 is TGTGCCAGTAGACGAAACGATGGCGGCTACACCTTC. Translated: CASRRNDGGYTF.